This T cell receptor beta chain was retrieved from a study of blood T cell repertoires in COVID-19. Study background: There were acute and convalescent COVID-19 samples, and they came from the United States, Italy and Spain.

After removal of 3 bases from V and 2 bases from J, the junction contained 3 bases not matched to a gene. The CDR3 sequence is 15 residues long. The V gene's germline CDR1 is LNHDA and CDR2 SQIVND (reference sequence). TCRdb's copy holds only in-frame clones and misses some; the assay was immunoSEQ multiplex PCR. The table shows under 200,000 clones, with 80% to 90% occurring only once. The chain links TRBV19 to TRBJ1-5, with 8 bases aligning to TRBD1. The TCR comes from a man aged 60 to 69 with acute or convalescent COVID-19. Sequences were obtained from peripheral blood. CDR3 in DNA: TGTGCCAGTAGTATCGACAGGGGTGGCAATCAGCCCCAGCATTTT. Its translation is CASSIDRGGNQPQHF.